The present T cell receptor (beta chain) was sequenced within a study of response to subunit inactivated influenza vaccine. Study results and caveats: The authors offered the suggestion that each seasonal influenza vaccination recruits few new T cells.

TCRdb re-called the RT-PCR reads with MiXCR, one entry per CDR3 protein. In the table there are about 160,000 distinct CDR3 sequences, around a tenth of which are singletons. This clonotype was seen a few times. The antigen remains undetermined. The CDR3 extends over 13 amino acids. V shed 7 bases and J 7 bases; nucleotides not matched to a gene: 9. CDR1 is DFQATT and CDR2 is SNEGSKA in the germline V gene (reference sequence). This TCR came from a man in his fifties or sixties who received an inactivated influenza vaccine. Sequences were derived from CD8+ T cells sorted from PBMCs, sampled approximately 25 months after vaccination. The gene calls are TRBV20-1 and TRBJ1-1; TRBD1 matches at 10 bases. As DNA, the CDR3 is TGCAGTGGGGACAGGGGACGGCGGGGTGAAGCTTTCTTT. It encodes CSGDRGRRGEAFF.